This TCR beta chain is drawn from a study of T cells in Graves' hyperthyroidism and ophthalmopathy. Template material for amplifying TCR beta CDR3 regions consisted of RNA transcripts. During a first-round RT-PCR of the TCR CDR3, the HTBI primer set was used. TCRdb analysed the multiplex PCR reads with MiXCR anew, one entry per CDR3 protein. Of about 560,000 distinct CDR3 sequences listed, approximately 16% are singletons. Study results and limitations: Median prediction lead before ophthalmopathy onset was around seven months with the model.

Germline V CDR1 and CDR2: SGHRS, YFSETQ. The CDR3 has 14 residues. Trimming took off 4 bases at V and 2 bases at J, with 11 bases between the two ends. On this clonotype: Its antigen is unidentified.

The chain links TRBV5-1 to TRBJ2-3; D not resolved. This receptor was obtained from a woman aged 18-29 years with Graves' hyperthyroidism. What was sequenced was blood. The DNA for the CDR3 is TGCGCCAGCAGCGCGGCAACCTACACAGATACGCAGTATTTT. This gives the protein CASSAATYTDTQYF.